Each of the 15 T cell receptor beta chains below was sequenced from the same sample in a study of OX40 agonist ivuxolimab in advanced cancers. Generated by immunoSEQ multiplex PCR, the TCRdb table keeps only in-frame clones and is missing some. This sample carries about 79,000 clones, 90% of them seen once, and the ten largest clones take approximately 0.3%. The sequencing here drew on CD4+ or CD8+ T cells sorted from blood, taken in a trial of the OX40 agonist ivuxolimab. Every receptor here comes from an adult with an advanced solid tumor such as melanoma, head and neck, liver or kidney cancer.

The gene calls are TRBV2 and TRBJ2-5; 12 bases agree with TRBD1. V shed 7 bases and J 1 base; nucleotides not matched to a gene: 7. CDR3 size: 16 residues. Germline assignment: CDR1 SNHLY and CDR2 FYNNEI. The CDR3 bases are TGTGCCAGCACCGGGACAGGGGGCTGGGTCCAAGAGACCCAGTACTTC. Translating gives CASTGTGGWVQETQYF. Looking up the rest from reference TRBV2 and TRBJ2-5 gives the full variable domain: EPEVTQTPSHQVTQMGQEVILRCVPISNHLYFYWYRQILGQKVEFLVSFYNNEISEKSEIFDDQFSVERPDGSNFTLKIRSTKLEDSAMYFCASTGTGGWVQETQYFGPGTRLLVL.

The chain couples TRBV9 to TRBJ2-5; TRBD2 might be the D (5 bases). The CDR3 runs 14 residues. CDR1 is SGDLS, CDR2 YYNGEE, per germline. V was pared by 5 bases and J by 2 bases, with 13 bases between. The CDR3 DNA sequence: TGTGCCAGCAGTGCCTCGGGGATGCAAGAGACCCAGTACTTC. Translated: CASSASGMQETQYF.

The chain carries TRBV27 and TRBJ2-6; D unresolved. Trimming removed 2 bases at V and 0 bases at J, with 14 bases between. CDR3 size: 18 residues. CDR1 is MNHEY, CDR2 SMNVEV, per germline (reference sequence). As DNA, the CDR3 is TGTGCCAGCAGTTTAGTTGGCTCCTCAAGCTCTGGGGCCAACGTCCTGACTTTC. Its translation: CASSLVGSSSSGANVLTF.

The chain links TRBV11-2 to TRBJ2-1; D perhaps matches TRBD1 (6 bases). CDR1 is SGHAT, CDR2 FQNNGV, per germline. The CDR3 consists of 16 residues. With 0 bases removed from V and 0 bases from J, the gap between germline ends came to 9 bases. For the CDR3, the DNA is TGTGCCAGCAGCTTAGATACAGGGAGCTCCTACAATGAGCAGTTCTTC. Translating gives CASSLDTGSSYNEQFF.

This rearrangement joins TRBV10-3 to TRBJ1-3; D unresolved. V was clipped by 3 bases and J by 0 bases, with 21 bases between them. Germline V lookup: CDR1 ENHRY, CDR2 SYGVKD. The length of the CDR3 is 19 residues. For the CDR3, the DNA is TGTGCCATCAGTGACCTGATTATGGGCTCGGAGAGCTCTGGAAACACCATATATTTT. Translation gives CAISDLIMGSESSGNTIYF.

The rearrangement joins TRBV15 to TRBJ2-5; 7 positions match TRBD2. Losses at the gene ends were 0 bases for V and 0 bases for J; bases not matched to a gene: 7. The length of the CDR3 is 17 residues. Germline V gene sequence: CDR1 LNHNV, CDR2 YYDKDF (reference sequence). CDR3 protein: CATSRDSWGTNQETQYF. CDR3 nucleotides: TGTGCCACCAGCAGAGATTCTTGGGGGACTAACCAAGAGACCCAGTACTTC.

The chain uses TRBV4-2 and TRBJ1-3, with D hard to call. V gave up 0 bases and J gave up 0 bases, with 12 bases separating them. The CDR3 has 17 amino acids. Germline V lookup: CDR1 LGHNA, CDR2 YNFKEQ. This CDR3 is CASSQDFRGDSGNTIYF. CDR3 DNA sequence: TGTGCCAGCAGCCAAGATTTTCGGGGTGACTCTGGAAACACCATATATTTT.

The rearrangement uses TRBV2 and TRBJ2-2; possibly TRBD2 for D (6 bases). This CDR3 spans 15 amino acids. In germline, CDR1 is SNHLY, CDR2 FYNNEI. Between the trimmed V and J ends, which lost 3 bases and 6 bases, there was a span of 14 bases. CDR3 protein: CASSDGEGGAGELFF. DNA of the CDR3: TGTGCCAGCAGTGATGGGGAAGGAGGGGCCGGGGAGCTGTTTTTT.

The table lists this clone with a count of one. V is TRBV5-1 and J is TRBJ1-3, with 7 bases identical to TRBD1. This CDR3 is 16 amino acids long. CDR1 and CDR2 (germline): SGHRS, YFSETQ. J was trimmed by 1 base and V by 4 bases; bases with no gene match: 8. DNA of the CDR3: TGCGCCAGCAGCGGTACCGGGACAGCTTCTGGAAACACCATATATTTT. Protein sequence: CASSGTGTASGNTIYF.

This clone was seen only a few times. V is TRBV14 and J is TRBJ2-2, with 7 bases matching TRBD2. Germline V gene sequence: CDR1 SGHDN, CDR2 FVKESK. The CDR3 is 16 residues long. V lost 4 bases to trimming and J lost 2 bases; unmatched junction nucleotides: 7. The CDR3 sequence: CASSLTAGVNTGELFF. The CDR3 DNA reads TGTGCCAGCAGCCTTACCGCGGGGGTCAACACCGGGGAGCTGTTTTTT. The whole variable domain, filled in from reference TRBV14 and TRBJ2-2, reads EAGVTQFPSHSVIEKGQTVTLRCDPISGHDNLYWYRRVMGKEIKFLLHFVKESKQDESGMPNNRFLAERTGGTYSTLKVQPAELEDSGVYFCASSLTAGVNTGELFFGEGSRLTVL.

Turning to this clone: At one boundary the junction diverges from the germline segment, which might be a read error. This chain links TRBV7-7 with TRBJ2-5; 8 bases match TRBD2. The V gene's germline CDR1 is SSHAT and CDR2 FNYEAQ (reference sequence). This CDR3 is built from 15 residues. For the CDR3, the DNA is TGTGCTAGCAGCTTCCGGGGGGGGGACCAAGAGACCCAGTACTTC. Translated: CASSFRGGDQETQYF.

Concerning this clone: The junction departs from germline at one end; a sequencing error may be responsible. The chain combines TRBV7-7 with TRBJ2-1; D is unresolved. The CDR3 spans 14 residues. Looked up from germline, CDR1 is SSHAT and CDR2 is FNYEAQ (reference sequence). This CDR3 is CASSPLLSHNEQFF. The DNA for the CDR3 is TGTGCTAGCAGCCCGCTTCTCTCCCACAATGAGCAGTTCTTC.

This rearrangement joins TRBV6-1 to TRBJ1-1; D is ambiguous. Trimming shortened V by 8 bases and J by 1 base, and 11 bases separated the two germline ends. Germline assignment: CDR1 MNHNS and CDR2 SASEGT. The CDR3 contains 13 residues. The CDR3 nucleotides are TGTGCCAGCGTTCGGACGGCGAACACTGAAGCTTTCTTT. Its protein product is CASVRTANTEAFF.

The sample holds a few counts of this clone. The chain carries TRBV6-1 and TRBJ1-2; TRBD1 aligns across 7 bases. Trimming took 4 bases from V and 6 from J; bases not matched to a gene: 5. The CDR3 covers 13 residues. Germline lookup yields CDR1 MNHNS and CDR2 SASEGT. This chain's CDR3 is CASSVTGAHGYTF. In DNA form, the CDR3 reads TGTGCCAGCAGTGTAACAGGGGCCCATGGCTACACCTTC.

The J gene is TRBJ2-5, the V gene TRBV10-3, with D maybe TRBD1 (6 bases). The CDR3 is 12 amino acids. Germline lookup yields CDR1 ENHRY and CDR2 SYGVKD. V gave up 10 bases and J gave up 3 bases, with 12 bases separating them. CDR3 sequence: CATAQGEETQYF. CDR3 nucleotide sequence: TGTGCCACCGCACAGGGAGAAGAGACCCAGTACTTC.